These 15 T cell receptor beta chains were sequenced from one sample in a study of T cells in localized non-small cell lung cancer. Data came from immunoSEQ multiplex PCR; TCRdb stores just in-frame clones and leaves some out. Altogether 7,000 to 7,500 clones are present, under 25% being singletons, with the ten largest covering roughly 3.9%. The sample consisted of lung tumor tissue, taken before any cancer treatment. The receptors here all came from a man between 35 and 75 years old with stage III squamous cell lung carcinoma.

This clone has a handful of counts. J is TRBJ2-2 and V is TRBV6-8, with 9 nucleotides matching TRBD2. Germline trimming cut 10 bases from V and 7 bases from J; bases unmatched to any gene: 16. Per germline, CDR1 MNHGY and CDR2 SAAAGT. CDR3 length equals 16 residues. The CDR3 DNA reads TGTGCCATCAGCCCCGCGGGCGGGAGGGCCTACGGGGAGCTGTTTTTT. It encodes CAISPAGGRAYGELFF.

The J gene is TRBJ2-1, the V gene TRBV6-8; 9 nucleotides align to TRBD2. The CDR3 runs to 16 residues. Germline values: CDR1 MNHGY, CDR2 SAAAGT. V trimming: 5 bases; J trimming: 7 bases; junction bases outside the gene matches: 12. CDR3 sequence (DNA): TGTGCCAGCAGTGACTTCTCGGGCGGGAGGGGTAATGAGCAGTTCTTC. Translation: CASSDFSGGRGNEQFF.

The chain recombines TRBV18 with TRBJ2-2, with a weak D call TRBD1 (5 bases). The CDR3 runs 16 residues. Germline CDR1 is KGHSH and CDR2 is LQKENI. Trimming stripped 3 bases from V and 5 bases from J, with 16 bases between. CDR3 region: CASSPNSGKGTGELFF. For the CDR3, the DNA is TGTGCCAGCTCACCCAACTCAGGGAAGGGGACCGGGGAGCTGTTTTTT.

In its sample, this clone ranks as medium-sized. The chain is built from TRBV6-8 and TRBJ1-4, with 9 bases aligning to TRBD1. The CDR3 extends over 13 amino acids. Germline V gives CDR1 MNHGY, CDR2 SAAAGT. The V segment lost 6 bases and the J segment 7 bases; nucleotides outside the gene matches: 3. This CDR3 reads CASRRDRVEKLFF. For the CDR3, the DNA is TGTGCCAGCAGAAGGGACAGGGTTGAAAAACTGTTTTTT.

V and J are TRBV5-1 and TRBJ1-6; possible D gene TRBD1, 5 bases. CDR3 length equals 14 residues. Germline CDR1 SGHRS, CDR2 YFSETQ. Trimming left V 0 bases short and J 6 bases short, with 7 bases between. The CDR3 sequence is CASSLGQSNSPLHF. In DNA, the CDR3 is TGCGCCAGCAGCTTGGGACAGAGTAATTCACCCCTCCACTTT. The entire variable domain, with the rest obtained from reference TRBV5-1 and TRBJ1-6, is as follows: KAGVTQTPRYLIKTRGQQVTLSCSPISGHRSVSWYQQTPGQGLQFLFEYFSETQRNKGNFPGRFSGRQFSNSRSEMNVSTLELGDSALYLCASSLGQSNSPLHFGNGTRLTVT.

The chain combines TRBV18 with TRBJ2-6; D not resolved. This CDR3 has 13 amino acids. Trimming removed 3 bases at V and 3 bases at J, with 3 bases between. Germline lookup yields CDR1 KGHSH and CDR2 LQKENI. The CDR3 DNA reads as TGTGCCAGCTCACCTTTTGGGGCCAACGTCCTGACTTTC. Its protein product is CASSPFGANVLTF.

This clone showed up just a few times. The chain has TRBV28 and TRBJ1-1; 10 bases match TRBD1. This CDR3 region has 15 residues. Trimming at V came to 10 bases and at J to 5 bases, leaving 13 bases not matched to a gene. Germline V CDR1 and CDR2: MDHEN, SYDVKM. CDR3 sequence: CATTRPGTGVTEAFF. CDR3 in DNA: TGTGCCACAACCAGACCAGGGACAGGGGTTACTGAAGCTTTCTTT.

This clone has only a few counts. The chain carries TRBV11-3 and TRBJ1-1; 7 nucleotides match TRBD1. The CDR3 totals 15 residues. V shed 2 bases, J shed 5 bases, and the junction held 8 bases outside the gene matches. Germline CDR1 SGHNT, CDR2 YENEEA. The CDR3 DNA is TGTGCCAGCAGCTTATCGGCAGGGGGAGGAACTGAAGCTTTCTTT. Translated: CASSLSAGGGTEAFF.

V is TRBV6-8 and J is TRBJ1-4; unclear D gene. Trimming shortened V by 5 bases and J by 6 bases, and 13 bases separated the two germline ends. Germline V gene lookup returns CDR1 MNHGY and CDR2 SAAAGT. CDR3 length: 14 amino acids. CDR3 protein: CASSLLGWDEKLFF. The CDR3 DNA reads as TGTGCCAGCAGTCTTCTGGGTTGGGATGAAAAACTGTTTTTT.

This clone has a handful of counts. The chain employs TRBV28 and TRBJ2-7, with TRBD2 identical over 10 bases. This CDR3 contains 14 residues. Per germline, CDR1 MDHEN and CDR2 SYDVKM. J gave up 3 bases and V 5 bases, and 4 bases lay outside the gene matches. The DNA for the CDR3 is TGTGCCAGCAGTCTCTGGACTAGCGGCTACGAGCAGTACTTC. This sequence encodes CASSLWTSGYEQYF.

The genes are TRBV28 and TRBJ2-1; maybe TRBD2 (6 bases). The CDR3 loop spans 13 amino acids. Trimming left V 7 bases short and J 5 bases short, with 12 bases between. CDR1 MDHEN and CDR2 SYDVKM come from the germline V gene. In DNA form, the CDR3 reads TGTGCCAGCATCCTTAGCGGAAACAATGAGCAGTTCTTC. Translation: CASILSGNNEQFF.

This clone came up a few times. DNA for the CDR3: TGCGCCAGCAGCTTGGCCCAACCGGGACAGGGTGTCGAGCAGTACTTC. This sequence encodes CASSLAQPGQGVEQYF. The rearrangement joins TRBV5-1 to TRBJ2-7; 9 bases align to TRBD1. This CDR3 is 16 amino acids long. Trimming removed 0 bases from V and 6 bases from J; junction bases left unmatched: 10. Germline CDR1 reads SGHRS; CDR2 reads YFSETQ.

This clone was recorded a few times. The rearrangement links TRBV11-3 to TRBJ2-5; 9 nucleotides agree with TRBD1. Per the germline V gene, CDR1 is SGHNT and CDR2 is YENEEA. The ends lost 1 base at V and 5 bases at J; junction bases unmatched: 5. The CDR3 sequence is 15 residues long. CDR3 nucleotide sequence: TGTGCCAGCAGCTTAGTTCGGACAGGGGCCGAGACCCAGTACTTC. It specifies CASSLVRTGAETQYF.

This chain links TRBV11-3 with TRBJ2-5; TRBD1 agrees at 8 bases. Germline lookup yields CDR1 SGHNT and CDR2 YENEEA. The trim removed 3 bases at V and 5 bases at J, leaving 11 bases unmatched. The CDR3 is 16 amino acids. Written as DNA, the CDR3 is TGTGCCAGCAGCTTGGTAGGAACAGGGGGATTGGAGACCCAGTACTTC. This encodes CASSLVGTGGLETQYF.

This clone was detected only a few times. The rearrangement joins TRBV11-3 to TRBJ1-4; TRBD1 aligns across 7 bases. This CDR3 contains 14 residues. Germline V lookup: CDR1 SGHNT, CDR2 YENEEA. J was trimmed by 4 bases and V by 5 bases; bases with no gene match: 4. The CDR3 bases are TGTGCCAGCAGCCCCCAGGGGGGTAATGAAAAACTGTTTTTT. Translating it yields CASSPQGGNEKLFF.